The 22 T cell receptor beta chains presented below share a single source sample, sequenced in a study of T cell responses to AZD1222 COVID-19 vaccine (dated by TCRdb to the early 2020s). The library was made by the immunoSEQ multiplex PCR assay. As stored in TCRdb, this immuneACCESS dataset retains in-frame rearrangements with V and J assigned. A fraction of the clones does not appear; measured against another copy, unresolved V genes explain less than half of the discrepancy, and the remainder lacks a known reason. The sample data list over 40,000 clones, and about 81% of these were observed just once. The ten largest clones take up 25% to 30% of the sample. The sample's time point label, decoded: baseline before first vaccination. This sample comprised peripheral blood, obtained on day 0 of AZD1222 vaccination. The receptors shown here come from an adult in good health.

Here the CDR3 DNA reads TGTGCCAGCAGCTTGGACAGGGCCTACGAGCAGTACTTC. Translated: CASSLDRAYEQYF. This chain uses TRBV6-2 or TRBV6-3 with TRBJ2-7; TRBD1 aligns across 8 bases. Germline CDR1 MNHEY, CDR2 SVGEGT. This CDR3 contains 13 residues. The V and J ends lost 6 bases and 2 bases, in that order; junction bases with no gene match: 3.

This chain uses TRBV7-3 with TRBJ2-1; TRBD2 matches 8 bases. Per germline, CDR1 SGHTA and CDR2 FQGTGA. Unmatched junction bases numbered 7, after V lost 5 bases and J lost 7 bases. This CDR3 comprises 14 residues. The CDR3 is CASSPNPSGNEQFF. The CDR3 DNA reads TGTGCCAGCAGCCCTAACCCTAGCGGGAATGAGCAGTTCTTC.

This chain uses TRBV10-3 with TRBJ1-3, with 7 positions matching TRBD1. Germline trimming cut 5 bases from V and 1 base from J; bases unmatched to any gene: 5. Germline V CDR1 and CDR2: ENHRY, SYGVKD. The CDR3 contains 15 residues. The CDR3 is CAISSSGQSGNTIYF. In nucleotides, the CDR3 is TGTGCCATCAGTTCCTCGGGACAGTCTGGAAACACCATATATTTT.

J is TRBJ1-2 and V is TRBV2; 8 bases map to TRBD1. This CDR3 is built from 13 residues. Germline V gene data show CDR1 as SNHLY and CDR2 as FYNNEI. The V segment lost 6 bases and the J segment 5 bases; nucleotides outside the gene matches: 5. CDR3 DNA: TGTGCCAGCAGGGTGGACAGGGAATATGGCTACACCTTC. Translated, it gives CASRVDREYGYTF.

This chain connects TRBV9 to TRBJ1-1; D perhaps matches TRBD1 (5 bases). V was pared by 6 bases and J by 1 base, with 16 bases between. From germline, CDR1 is SGDLS and CDR2 YYNGEE. CDR3 size: 15 residues. DNA of the CDR3: TGTGCCAGCAACCCGGGGGGTGAACGGAACACTGAAGCTTTCTTT. It encodes CASNPGGERNTEAFF.

The chain is built from TRBV7-9 and TRBJ2-2; tentative D call: TRBD2 (6 bases). Germline CDR1 is SEHNR and CDR2 is FQNEAQ (reference sequence). The CDR3 sequence is 16 residues long. Trimming left V 6 bases short and J 2 bases short, with 16 bases between. For the CDR3, the DNA is TGTGCCAGCAGAAAGGTCGGGGGTTTTAACACCGGGGAGCTGTTTTTT. As protein: CASRKVGGFNTGELFF. Based on the CDR3 plus reference TRBV7-9 and TRBJ2-2, the full variable domain is DTGVSQNPRHKITKRGQNVTFRCDPISEHNRLYWYRQTLGQGPEFLTYFQNEAQLEKSRLLSDRFSAERPKGSFSTLEIQRTEQGDSAMYLCASRKVGGFNTGELFFGEGSRLTVL.

V usage is TRBV29-1 and J usage is TRBJ2-1, with no clear D. Trimming pared 8 bases from V and 1 base from J, leaving 12 bases between. CDR1 and CDR2 (germline): SQVTM, ANQGSEA. The CDR3 totals 13 residues. The CDR3 nucleotides read TGCAGCCCTCGGCTGGGGTCCTACAATGAGCAGTTCTTC. Its translation: CSPRLGSYNEQFF.

The V and J genes are TRBV19 and TRBJ2-5; D may be TRBD1 (6 bases). The germline CDR1 and CDR2 sequences are LNHDA and SQIVND (reference sequence). Trimming took 8 bases from V and 5 from J, leaving 15 bases between them. This CDR3 spans 13 amino acids. CDR3 in DNA: TGTGCCAGTGGGGGCAGGGGTTCCGAGACCCAGTACTTC. This gives the protein CASGGRGSETQYF.

The rearrangement joins TRBV14 to TRBJ2-1; the match to TRBD2 covers 10 bases. The CDR3 runs to 16 residues. Germline loops: CDR1 SGHDN, CDR2 FVKESK. J gave up 9 bases and V 0 bases, and 8 bases lay outside the gene matches. In DNA, the CDR3 is TGTGCCAGCAGCCAAGACGGGCTAGCGGGAGAAAGTGAGCAGTTCTTC. Its translation is CASSQDGLAGESEQFF.

This rearrangement joins TRBV2 to TRBJ1-4; perhaps TRBD1 as D (6 bases). Looked up from germline, CDR1 is SNHLY and CDR2 is FYNNEI. The CDR3 totals 13 residues. V was pared by 6 bases and J by 8 bases, with 13 bases between. The CDR3 DNA reads TGTGCCAGCAGCCGGGACATGAGGGAAAAACTGTTTTTT. Translation: CASSRDMREKLFF.

The rearrangement uses TRBV7-9 and TRBJ1-1; TRBD1 is a possible D gene (5 bases). Trimming shortened V by 0 bases and J by 1 base, and 15 bases separated the two germline ends. There are 17 residues in the CDR3. Germline loops: CDR1 SEHNR, CDR2 FQNEAQ (reference sequence). CDR3 protein: CASSLAGKGLENTEAFF. The CDR3 DNA reads TGTGCCAGCAGCTTAGCCGGCAAGGGGTTAGAGAACACTGAAGCTTTCTTT.

This clone is a singleton in its sample. This sequence joins TRBV15 and TRBJ1-5; no clear D. The V gene lost 0 bases and the J gene lost 1 base, with 7 bases spanning the gap. Looked up from germline, CDR1 is LNHNV and CDR2 is YYDKDF (reference sequence). The CDR3 totals 15 residues. The CDR3 sequence: CATSRDSKSNQPQHF. For the CDR3, the DNA is TGTGCCACCAGCAGAGATTCCAAGAGCAATCAGCCCCAGCATTTT.

The chain joins TRBV19 to TRBJ2-4; 14 nucleotides align to TRBD2. The CDR3 runs to 18 residues. V was pared by 1 base and J by 1 base, with 3 bases of the junction left unmatched. The germline V gene has CDR1 LNHDA and CDR2 SQIVND (reference sequence). CDR3 in amino acids: CASSIGWTSGRAKNIQYF. The CDR3 bases are TGTGCCAGTAGTATAGGTTGGACTAGCGGGAGGGCCAAAAACATTCAGTACTTC.

The CDR3 loop is CASSQLQGDEETQYF. The CDR3 DNA reads TGCGCCAGCAGCCAACTACAGGGTGATGAAGAGACCCAGTACTTC. The chain is built from TRBV4-1 and TRBJ2-5; D perhaps matches TRBD1 (6 bases). CDR3 length equals 15 residues. Germline CDR1 is MGHRA and CDR2 is YSYEKL. V was trimmed by 2 bases and J by 3 bases, leaving 13 bases between them.

V gene TRBV5-1 combines with J gene TRBJ2-7; tentative D call: TRBD1 (5 bases). The CDR3 contains 14 residues. Germline lookup yields CDR1 SGHRS and CDR2 YFSETQ. Trimming took 0 bases from V and 0 from J, leaving 7 bases between them. In nucleotides, the CDR3 is TGCGCCAGCAGCTTGGGACAGAGCTCCTACGAGCAGTACTTC. Protein sequence: CASSLGQSSYEQYF.

This rearrangement joins TRBV18 to TRBJ2-7, with D perhaps matching TRBD1 (7 bases). The CDR3 spans 16 residues. The germline gives CDR1 KGHSH, CDR2 LQKENI. V lost 4 bases, J lost 3 bases, and 19 bases lay in between. The CDR3 coding sequence is TGTGCCAGCTCACTCCAACCTCCAGGGGGAGGCTACGAGCAGTACTTC. Its protein product is CASSLQPPGGGYEQYF. The full variable domain, completed using reference TRBV18 and TRBJ2-7, is NAGVMQNPRHLVRRRGQEARLRCSPMKGHSHVYWYRQLPEEGLKFMVYLQKENIIDESGMPKERFSAEFPKEGPSILRIQQVVRGDSAAYFCASSLQPPGGGYEQYFGPGTRLTVT.

V gene TRBV11-2 combines with J gene TRBJ1-2; the D gene is possibly TRBD1 (5 bases). The CDR3 has 13 residues. Germline values: CDR1 SGHAT, CDR2 FQNNGV. Trimming stripped 2 bases from V and 7 bases from J, with 11 bases between. The CDR3 loop is CASSLISGGGYTF. In DNA, the CDR3 is TGTGCCAGCAGCTTAATAAGCGGGGGTGGCTACACCTTC. The entire variable domain, with the rest obtained from reference TRBV11-2 and TRBJ1-2, is as follows: EAGVAQSPRYKIIEKRQSVAFWCNPISGHATLYWYQQILGQGPKLLIQFQNNGVVDDSQLPKDRFSAERLKGVDSTLKIQPAKLEDSAVYLCASSLISGGGYTFGSGTRLTVV.

V gene TRBV5-1 combines with J gene TRBJ2-1, with 10 bases lining up with TRBD2. V shed 1 base and J 3 bases; nucleotides not matched to a gene: 10. The CDR3 spans 18 residues. Germline assignment: CDR1 SGHRS and CDR2 YFSETQ. The chain's CDR3 is CASSLLKTGTSDYNEQFF. The CDR3 region has the DNA TGCGCCAGCAGCTTGCTCAAAACCGGGACTAGCGACTACAATGAGCAGTTCTTC.

The chain recombines TRBV11-2 with TRBJ1-6; 7 positions match TRBD1. After removal of 5 bases from V and 7 bases from J, the junction contained 8 bases not matched to a gene. Germline CDR1 is SGHAT and CDR2 is FQNNGV. The CDR3 runs to 15 residues. The CDR3 region has the DNA TGTGCCAGCAGCGTCAGGGGGGCTGGAAATTCACCCCTCCACTTT. Protein sequence: CASSVRGAGNSPLHF.

This chain joins TRBV10-3 and TRBJ1-5; the D gene is possibly TRBD1 (5 bases). Germline assignment: CDR1 ENHRY and CDR2 SYGVKD. Trimming removed 3 bases from V and 6 bases from J, with 21 bases in between. The CDR3 has 17 residues. This CDR3 reads CAISETGTYNQAQPQHF. The CDR3 nucleotides read TGTGCCATCAGTGAAACTGGGACCTATAACCAGGCTCAGCCCCAGCATTTT.

V usage is TRBV5-3 and J usage is TRBJ2-1; a possible D gene is TRBD1 (5 bases). TRBV5-3 is placed among ORFs of uncertain function. The V end lost 5 bases, the J end lost 4 bases, and 19 bases lay between the germline ends. CDR3 length equals 16 residues. This CDR3 is CARSTSIHPGYNEQFF. CDR3 nucleotide sequence: TGTGCCAGAAGTACGTCCATCCACCCAGGGTACAATGAGCAGTTCTTC.

The V and J genes are TRBV6-1 and TRBJ2-3, with D perhaps matching TRBD1 (6 bases). Trimming pared 3 bases from V and 0 bases from J, leaving 22 bases between. The CDR3 loop spans 19 amino acids. Germline V gives CDR1 MNHNS, CDR2 SASEGT. The CDR3: CASSDVSWGRTGSTDTQYF. The CDR3 nucleotides are TGTGCCAGCAGTGATGTATCGTGGGGCCGTACAGGGAGCACAGATACGCAGTATTTT.